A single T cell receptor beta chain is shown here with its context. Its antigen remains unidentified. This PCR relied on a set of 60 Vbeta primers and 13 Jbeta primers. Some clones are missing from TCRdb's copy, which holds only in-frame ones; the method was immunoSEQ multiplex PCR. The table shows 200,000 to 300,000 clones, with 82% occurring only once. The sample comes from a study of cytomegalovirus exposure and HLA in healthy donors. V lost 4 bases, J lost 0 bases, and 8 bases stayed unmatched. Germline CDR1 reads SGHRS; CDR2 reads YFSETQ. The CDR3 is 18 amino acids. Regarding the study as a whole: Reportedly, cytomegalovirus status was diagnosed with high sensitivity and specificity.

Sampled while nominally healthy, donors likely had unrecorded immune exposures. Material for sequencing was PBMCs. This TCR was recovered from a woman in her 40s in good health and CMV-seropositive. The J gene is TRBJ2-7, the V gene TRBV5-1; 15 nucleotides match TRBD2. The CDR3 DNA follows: TGCGCCAGCAGCCGCGGACTAGCGGGGGGGTCCAGCTCCTACGAGCAGTACTTC. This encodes CASSRGLAGGSSSYEQYF.